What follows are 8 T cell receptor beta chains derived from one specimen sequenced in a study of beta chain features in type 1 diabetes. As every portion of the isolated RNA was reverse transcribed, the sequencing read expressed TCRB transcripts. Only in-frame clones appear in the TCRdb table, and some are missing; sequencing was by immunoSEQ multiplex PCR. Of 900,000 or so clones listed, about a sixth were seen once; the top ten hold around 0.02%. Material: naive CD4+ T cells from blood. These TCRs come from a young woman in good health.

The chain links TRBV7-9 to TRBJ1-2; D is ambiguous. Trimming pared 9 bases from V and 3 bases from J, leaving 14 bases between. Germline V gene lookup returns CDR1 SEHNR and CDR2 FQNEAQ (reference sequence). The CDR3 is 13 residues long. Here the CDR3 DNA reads TGTGCCAGTACGGCAGGTTCCTACTATGGCTACACCTTC. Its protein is CASTAGSYYGYTF.

CDR3 protein: CASSLSLLAPEQYF. The CDR3 nucleotides are TGTGCCAGCAGTTTATCCCTCTTAGCTCCCGAGCAGTACTTC. The V and J genes are TRBV27 and TRBJ2-7; D unclear. Trimming shortened V by 0 bases and J by 6 bases, and 12 bases separated the two germline ends. The CDR3 is 14 residues long. Per germline, CDR1 MNHEY and CDR2 SMNVEV (reference sequence).

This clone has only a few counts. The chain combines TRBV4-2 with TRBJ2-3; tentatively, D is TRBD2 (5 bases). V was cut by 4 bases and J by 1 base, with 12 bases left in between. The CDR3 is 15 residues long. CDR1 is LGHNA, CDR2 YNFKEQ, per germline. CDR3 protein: CASSRERFGTDTQYF. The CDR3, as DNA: TGTGCCAGCAGCCGGGAGAGATTCGGCACAGATACGCAGTATTTT.

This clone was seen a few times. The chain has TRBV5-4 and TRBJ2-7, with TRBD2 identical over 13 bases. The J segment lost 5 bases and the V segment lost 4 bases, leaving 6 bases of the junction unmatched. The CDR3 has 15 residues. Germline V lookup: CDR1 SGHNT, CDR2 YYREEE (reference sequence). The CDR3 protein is CASSPGLAGAHEQYF. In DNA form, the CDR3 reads TGTGCCAGCAGCCCAGGACTAGCGGGAGCCCACGAGCAGTACTTC.

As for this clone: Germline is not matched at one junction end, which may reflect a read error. In DNA form, the CDR3 reads TGTGCCAGCAGCCGAACGGGGGACTACCACTTC. Translating it yields CASSRTGDYHF. The J gene is TRBJ2-7, the V gene TRBV7-9; 7 bases map to TRBD2. This CDR3 contains 11 residues. The germline CDR1 and CDR2 sequences are SEHNR and FQNEAQ (reference sequence).

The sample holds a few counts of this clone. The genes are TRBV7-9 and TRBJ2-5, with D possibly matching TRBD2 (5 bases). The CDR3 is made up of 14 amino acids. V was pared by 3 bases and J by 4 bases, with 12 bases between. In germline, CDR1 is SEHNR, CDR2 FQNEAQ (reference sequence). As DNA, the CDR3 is TGTGCCAGCAGCTTCGGGGTCCTTAGAGAGACCCAGTACTTC. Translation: CASSFGVLRETQYF.

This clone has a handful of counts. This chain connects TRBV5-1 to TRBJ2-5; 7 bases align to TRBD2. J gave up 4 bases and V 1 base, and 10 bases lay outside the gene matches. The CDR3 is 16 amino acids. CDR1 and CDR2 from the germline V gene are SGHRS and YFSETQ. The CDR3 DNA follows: TGCGCCAGCAGCTTGTTTTCCGCGGGAGAAGGAGAGACCCAGTACTTC. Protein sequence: CASSLFSAGEGETQYF.

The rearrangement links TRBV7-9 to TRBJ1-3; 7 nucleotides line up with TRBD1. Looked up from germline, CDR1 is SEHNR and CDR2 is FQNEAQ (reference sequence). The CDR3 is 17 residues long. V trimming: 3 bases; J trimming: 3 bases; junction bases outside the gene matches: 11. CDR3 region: CASSLRPGTVLGNTIYF. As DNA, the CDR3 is TGTGCCAGCAGCTTGCGACCCGGGACAGTCCTTGGAAACACCATATATTTT.